This T cell receptor beta chain was found in a study of T-cell memory formation after mild COVID-19. Points from the study as a whole: Mainly in CM and EM were contracting CD4+ clones; CD8+ were in EMRA. From day 15 to 85, contracting clones were balanced between CD4 and CD8, whereas later expanders leaned toward CD4+.

The junction had 10 bases not matched to a gene; V was cut back by 4 bases and J by 7 bases. Germline lookup yields CDR1 LGHDT and CDR2 YNNKEL (reference sequence). This CDR3 contains 15 residues. TCRdb re-analysed the 5' RACE reads in MiXCR, keeping a single row per CDR3 protein. The table has some 150,000 distinct CDR3 sequences, about 6.1% seen once; the top ten hold about 2%. This clonotype appeared many times. The antigen remains undetermined. The source material was PBMCs or a T cell subset sorted from them (not recorded which). The chain joins TRBV3-1 to TRBJ2-1; 7 nucleotides align to TRBD1. This clonotype originated in an adult woman who had mild COVID-19 (a few samples of this study predate the infection). Cell type and time point are not known. CDR3 sequence (DNA): TGTGCCAGCAGCCCAACGTACAGGGGAATGAATGAGCAGTTCTTC. Amino acid sequence: CASSPTYRGMNEQFF.